This T cell receptor beta chain was retrieved from a study of cytomegalovirus exposure and HLA in healthy donors. Whole-study results and caveats: TCR beta chains numbering some 160 were designated cytomegalovirus-associated.

To note about this clone: The antigen is unknown.

The V gene's germline CDR1 is SGHRS and CDR2 YFSETQ. CDR3 size: 15 residues. Between the trimmed V and J ends, which lost 0 bases and 3 bases, there was a span of 12 bases. PCR amplification relied on 60 Vbeta primers (plus 13 Jbeta primers). Libraries were prepared by immunoSEQ multiplex PCR; TCRdb keeps only in-frame clonotypes and omits some of them. The sample lists 130,000 to 150,000 clones; 60% to 85% were seen once. The sequence came from a male donor in good health and CMV-seropositive. The source material was PBMCs. The chain couples TRBV5-1 to TRBJ2-5; D call uncertain. The CDR3 protein is CASSLVRRMEETQYF. CDR3 DNA sequence: TGCGCCAGCAGCTTGGTTCGGCGGATGGAAGAGACCCAGTACTTC.